This is a list of T cell receptor beta chains from one sample in a study of blood T cells in healthy people across ages. TCRdb called the 5' RACE reads again in MiXCR, with one record for every CDR3 protein. Here the sample spans about 1.8 million distinct CDR3 sequences, 49% being singletons. The sequencing input was blood. These TCRs come from a woman aged 40 to 49 in good health. The CDR3 runs from the conserved cysteine through the conserved F or W. A D gene is named only where the DNA matches it firmly. Size tells how often a clone was seen (once, few, many) or the class of an expanded clone, and some rows leave it out.

j_call d_call clone_size v_call cdr3_nt cdr3_aa
TRBJ2-3 TRBD2 NA TRBV20-1 TGCAGTGCTAGAGATGTAACTAGCGGCACAGATACGCAGTATTTT CSARDVTSGTDTQYF
TRBJ2-5 TRBD2 few TRBV29-1 TGCAGCGTTGATTTCATACGGGGGGGCCAGCAGTACTTC CSVDFIRGGQQYF
TRBJ2-1 TRBD2 NA TRBV7-6 TGTGCCAGCAGCCCTGTCGACCGGACTAGTGGGGAGCAGTTCTTC CASSPVDRTSGEQFF
TRBJ2-5 TRBD1 once TRBV4-3 TGCGCCAGCAGCCAAGGGACAGGGATAGGGACCTACGGGCAGTACTTC CASSQGTGIGTYGQYF
TRBJ2-7 NA NA TRBV4-1 TGCGCCAGCAGCCAAGGACCCACGAATGACTACGAGCAGTACTTC CASSQGPTNDYEQYF
TRBJ2-5 NA few TRBV20-1 TGCAGTGCCTCATATTATATGGAGACCCAGTACTTC CSASYYMETQYF
TRBJ2-4 NA NA TRBV6-2/TRBV6-3 TGTGCCAGCACCTTAAGGGAGGCGCAGTACTTC CASTLREAQYF
TRBJ2-1 TRBD1 NA TRBV7-6 TGTGCCAGCAGCTCAAACCCACCTGTACGGACAGGGGCGTTTCATGGGGAGCAGTTCTTC CASSSNPPVRTGAFHGEQFF
TRBJ2-6 NA NA TRBV11-2 TGTGCCAGCAGCTTCCTTTCACGGCAAAGCTCTGGGGCCAACGTCCTGACTTTC CASSFLSRQSSGANVLTF
TRBJ2-5 TRBD1 many TRBV3-1 TGTGCCAGCAGCCAAAGACAGGGACGGGAGACCCAGTACTTC CASSQRQGRETQYF
TRBJ2-5 NA NA TRBV7-2 TGTGCCAGCAGCTTAGACCGGGGCGATGTGACCCAGTACTTC CASSLDRGDVTQYF
TRBJ2-7 NA NA TRBV5-1 TGCGCCAGCAGCCGTCTACGGGGGCCCTACGAGCAGTACTTC CASSRLRGPYEQYF
TRBJ2-3 NA NA TRBV20-1 TGCAGTGCTGCTCTACGGGTCCCTCCGCCGGGCCCAGATACGCAGTATTTT CSAALRVPPPGPDTQYF
TRBJ2-3 TRBD1 NA TRBV5-1 TGCGCCAGCAGCCCAGACGACAGGGGCCACACAGATACGCAGTATTTT CASSPDDRGHTDTQYF
TRBJ2-1 TRBD2 few TRBV12-3/TRBV12-4 TGTGCCAGCAGTCCAAATTCCGGGACTAGTTTTTACAATGAGCAGTTCTTC CASSPNSGTSFYNEQFF
TRBJ2-1 NA NA TRBV7-2 TGTGCCAGCAGCTTAGCGAGCGACTCCTACTACAATGAGCAGTTCTTC CASSLASDSYYNEQFF
TRBJ2-5 TRBD2 NA TRBV4-2 TGTGCCAGCAGCCAAGGAATTAGCGGGGAACCGTACTTC CASSQGISGEPYF
TRBJ1-1 NA NA TRBV5-1 TGCGCCAGCAGATCGGAAGACACTGAAGCTTTCTTT CASRSEDTEAFF
TRBJ2-3 NA few TRBV7-2 TGTGCCAGCAGCTTCTCCACGCGCACAGATACGCAGTATTTT CASSFSTRTDTQYF
TRBJ1-2 NA NA TRBV12-3/TRBV12-4 TGTGCCAGCAGTTTAGGGACGGGGCCTTCGGTCTATGGCTACACCTTC CASSLGTGPSVYGYTF
TRBJ1-5 NA once TRBV20-1 TGCAGTGCTAGTATAAGAGGAACCACCTATAGCAATCAGCCCCAGCATTTT CSASIRGTTYSNQPQHF
TRBJ2-3 TRBD1 once TRBV5-1 TGCGCCAGCGTCAAAAGGGACAGGGGGGCAGATACGCAGTATTTT CASVKRDRGADTQYF
TRBJ2-3 NA NA TRBV6-1 TGTGCCAGCAGTCGAAATCCGGGGACGATAGATACGCAGTATTTT CASSRNPGTIDTQYF
TRBJ2-3 NA NA TRBV7-8 TGTGCCAGCAGCTTAGGTCCCCCGGGGGGCACAGATACGCAGTATTTT CASSLGPPGGTDTQYF
TRBJ2-5 NA few TRBV27 TGTGCCAGCAGTTTATCTGGACAGGGAGGGGAGACCCAGTACTTC CASSLSGQGGETQYF
TRBJ2-7 NA few TRBV7-9 TGTGCCAGCAGCAAGCTCGGAGGGGAATCCTACGAGCAGTACTTC CASSKLGGESYEQYF
TRBJ2-7 NA NA TRBV27 TGTGCCAGCAGTTCCAGCATGGCACGGGTTTCTGGGCAGTACTTC CASSSSMARVSGQYF
TRBJ2-7 TRBD1 NA TRBV9 TGTGCCAGCAGCGTAGAAGATGTCAGGGGGGAGCAGTACTTC CASSVEDVRGEQYF
TRBJ2-5 NA NA TRBV4-1 TGCGCCAGCAGCCAAGGATTGGGGGAGTTAGCAGAGACCCAGTACTTC CASSQGLGELAETQYF
TRBJ1-2 TRBD1 NA TRBV10-3 TGTGCCATCAGTGAGTCGGGACAGACCCCTCACACCTTC CAISESGQTPHTF
TRBJ2-3 TRBD2 NA TRBV7-8 TGTGCCAGCAGCTTAGCGATAGGGCTAGCGGGGGTATCGGGCACAGATACGCAGTATTTT CASSLAIGLAGVSGTDTQYF
TRBJ2-3 TRBD1 few TRBV29-1 TGCAGCGTTGAAACAGGGGGCGCGACAGATACGCAGTATTTT CSVETGGATDTQYF
TRBJ2-7 TRBD1 NA TRBV28 TGTGCCAGCAGTTCATTAACAGGGGGCAGACACGAGCAGTACTTC CASSSLTGGRHEQYF
TRBJ2-3 NA once TRBV20-1 TGCAGTGCTGTCACAGATACGCAGTATTTT CSAVTDTQYF
TRBJ1-2 TRBD1 many TRBV28 TGTGCCAGCACAGGGGGAAAGTCTGGCTACACCTTC CASTGGKSGYTF
TRBJ1-4 NA few TRBV7-9 TGTGCCAGCAGGTGGAAGGGGGCTAATGAAAAACTGTTTTTT CASRWKGANEKLFF
TRBJ2-6 NA NA TRBV12-3/TRBV12-4 TGTGCCAGCAGTTTAGCTGGGGGGTGGGGTGGGGCCAACGTCCTGACTTTC CASSLAGGWGGANVLTF
TRBJ1-5 NA NA TRBV12-3/TRBV12-4 TGTGCCAGCAGTACAGACCCCATCAATCAGCCCCAGCATTTT CASSTDPINQPQHF
TRBJ2-5 NA NA TRBV2 TGTGCCAGCCTATCCCGACAGCAATCGCAAGAGACCCAGTACTTC CASLSRQQSQETQYF
TRBJ2-6 TRBD1 few TRBV20-1 TGCAGTGCTGGACAGGTGTGGGGGGCCAACGTCCTGACTTTC CSAGQVWGANVLTF
TRBJ2-5 NA NA TRBV4-1 TGCGCCAGCAGCTACGGAACGAGGGGAAGCGTCAACCAAGAGACCCAGTACTTC CASSYGTRGSVNQETQYF
TRBJ1-2 TRBD1 NA TRBV4-2 TGTGCCAGCAGCCAAGGACAGGGGGGGGGCCCTAACTATGGCTACACCTTC CASSQGQGGGPNYGYTF
TRBJ2-1 NA NA TRBV28 TGTGCCAGCAGAAACGGCGGGGTCTCCTACAATGAGCAGTTCTTC CASRNGGVSYNEQFF
TRBJ2-5 NA few TRBV15 TGTGCCACCAGCAGAGACCGCGGGGTCGTAGGGGAGACCCAGTACTTC CATSRDRGVVGETQYF
TRBJ2-3 TRBD2 NA TRBV7-2 TGTGCCAGCAGCCGGACTAGCGGGGGTGTGGCAGATACGCAGTATTTT CASSRTSGGVADTQYF
TRBJ2-6 NA NA TRBV11-2 TGTGCCAGCAGCCTTTTCAGCGGCTCCTCTGGGGCCAACGTCCTGACTTTC CASSLFSGSSGANVLTF
TRBJ2-1 TRBD1 NA TRBV7-2 TGTGCCAGCAGCTGGGACAGGGGTAATGAGCAGTTCTTC CASSWDRGNEQFF
TRBJ1-4 NA few TRBV28 TGTGCCAGCAGCGGGACATCGGGTAATGAAAAACTGTTTTTT CASSGTSGNEKLFF
TRBJ2-7 NA NA TRBV7-2 TGTGCCAGCAGCCCAGAGGGCAGGGCAGGGGACGAGCAGTACTTC CASSPEGRAGDEQYF
TRBJ2-1 NA few TRBV24-1 TGTGCCACCAGTGATGGGTGGAGTGAGCAGTTCTTC CATSDGWSEQFF
TRBJ2-1 TRBD2 many TRBV3-1 TGTGCCAGCAGTCAACTAGCGGGGGGGTACAATGAGCAGTTCTTC CASSQLAGGYNEQFF
TRBJ2-1 TRBD1 NA TRBV15 TGTGCCACCAGCAGAGATTACAGGGGACGCTACAATGAGCAGTTCTTC CATSRDYRGRYNEQFF
TRBJ1-2 NA few TRBV11-2 TGTGCCAGCAGCTCCGGGACACCAAACAACTATGGCTACACCTTC CASSSGTPNNYGYTF
TRBJ2-5 TRBD2 few TRBV13 TGTGCCAGCAGCCCGCTCGGGACTAGCGGGGCCAAGTACCAAGAGACCCAGTACTTC CASSPLGTSGAKYQETQYF
TRBJ1-5 TRBD1 few TRBV7-9 TGTGCCAGCAGCTTAGCCCTGACAGGGAATCAGCCCCAGCATTTT CASSLALTGNQPQHF